This T cell receptor beta chain was obtained from a study of blood T cell repertoires in COVID-19. Germline V CDR1 and CDR2: MDHEN, SYDVKM. Trimming removed 7 bases from V and 0 bases from J, with 12 bases in between. The CDR3 spans 15 residues. Original handling: Amplification from reference gene primers served as the basis for estimated nucleated cell counts. TCRdb's table, derived via immunoSEQ multiplex PCR, lists solely in-frame clones and lacks some. The D gene and trimming were derived from the DNA, and the V and J assignments and clone size from that table. The table records 200,000 or so clones, about 88% of them present only once. Assignments of participants to cohorts depended upon their own reported clinical history.

This sequence originates from a woman aged 40 to 49 with acute COVID-19. The material sequenced was PBMCs or T cells enriched from blood (not recorded which). This chain uses TRBV28 with TRBJ2-2; TRBD1 might be the D (6 bases). CDR3 sequence reads: CASTRDNANTGELFF. CDR3 in DNA: TGTGCCAGCACCCGGGACAACGCGAACACCGGGGAGCTGTTTTTT.